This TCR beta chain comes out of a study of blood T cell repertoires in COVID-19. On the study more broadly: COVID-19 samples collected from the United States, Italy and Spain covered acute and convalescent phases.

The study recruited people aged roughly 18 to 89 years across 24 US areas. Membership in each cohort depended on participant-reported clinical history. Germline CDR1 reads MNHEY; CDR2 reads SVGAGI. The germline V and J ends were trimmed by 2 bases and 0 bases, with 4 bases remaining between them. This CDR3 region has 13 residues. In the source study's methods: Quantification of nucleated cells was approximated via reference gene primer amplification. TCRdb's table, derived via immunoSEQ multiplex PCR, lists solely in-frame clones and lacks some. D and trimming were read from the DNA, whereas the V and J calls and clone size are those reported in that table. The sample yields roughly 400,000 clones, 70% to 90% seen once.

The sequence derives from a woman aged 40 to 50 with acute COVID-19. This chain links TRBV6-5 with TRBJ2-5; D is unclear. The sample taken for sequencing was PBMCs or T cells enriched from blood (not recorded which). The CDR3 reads CASSYNYQETQYF. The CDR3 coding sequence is TGTGCCAGCAGTTACAACTACCAAGAGACCCAGTACTTC.